This note documents a single TCR beta chain sequence. Its antigen is not identified. Assay: immunoSEQ multiplex PCR; the TCRdb copy retains only in-frame clones and omits some. The sample lists some 150,000 clones, 75% to 90% seen once, with over 7% in the top ten. This sample was taken from a study of T cell responses to AZD1222 COVID-19 vaccine. About the study: Timing groups of about 4 and about 12 weeks for second doses were pooled. Study findings and constraints: Repertoires were sampled only after the peak T cell response.

CDR1 and CDR2 from the germline V gene are SGHAT and FQNNGV. The CDR3 totals 18 residues. The V segment lost 5 bases and the J segment 0 bases; nucleotides outside the gene matches: 11. The source was peripheral blood, collected on day 0 of AZD1222 vaccination. The TCR was taken from an adult in good health. The chain couples TRBV11-2 to TRBJ2-2; 8 bases fit TRBD2. This chain's CDR3 is CASSHRRAGVANTGELFF. The CDR3 DNA sequence: TGTGCCAGCAGCCATCGTCGAGCGGGGGTCGCGAACACCGGGGAGCTGTTTTTT.